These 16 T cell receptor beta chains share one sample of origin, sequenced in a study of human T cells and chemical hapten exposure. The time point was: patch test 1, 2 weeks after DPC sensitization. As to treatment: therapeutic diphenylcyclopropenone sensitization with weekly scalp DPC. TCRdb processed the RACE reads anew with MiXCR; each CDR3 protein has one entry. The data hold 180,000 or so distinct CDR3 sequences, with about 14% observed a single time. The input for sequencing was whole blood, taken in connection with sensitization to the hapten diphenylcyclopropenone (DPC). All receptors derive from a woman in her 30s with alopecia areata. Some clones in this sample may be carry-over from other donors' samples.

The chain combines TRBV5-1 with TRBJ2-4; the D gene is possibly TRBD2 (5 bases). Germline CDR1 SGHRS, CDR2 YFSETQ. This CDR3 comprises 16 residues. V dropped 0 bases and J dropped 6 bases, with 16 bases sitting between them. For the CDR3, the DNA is TGCGCCAGCAGCTTGGGTTCCCGGGATGTGACAAACATTCAGTACTTC. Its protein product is CASSLGSRDVTNIQYF.

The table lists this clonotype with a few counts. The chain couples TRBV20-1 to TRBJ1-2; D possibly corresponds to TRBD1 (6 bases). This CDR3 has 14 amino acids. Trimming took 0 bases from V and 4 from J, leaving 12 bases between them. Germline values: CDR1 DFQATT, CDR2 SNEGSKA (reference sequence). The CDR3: CSARERGFGYGYTF. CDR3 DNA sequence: TGCAGTGCTAGAGAAAGGGGGTTTGGCTATGGCTACACCTTC.

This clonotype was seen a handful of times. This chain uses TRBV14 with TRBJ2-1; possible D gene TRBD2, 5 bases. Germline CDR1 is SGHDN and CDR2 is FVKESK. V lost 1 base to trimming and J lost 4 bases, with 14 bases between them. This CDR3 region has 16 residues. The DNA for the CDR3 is TGTGCCAGCAGCCAAGTAGGGAGATGGGAGTACAATGAGCAGTTCTTC. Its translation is CASSQVGRWEYNEQFF.

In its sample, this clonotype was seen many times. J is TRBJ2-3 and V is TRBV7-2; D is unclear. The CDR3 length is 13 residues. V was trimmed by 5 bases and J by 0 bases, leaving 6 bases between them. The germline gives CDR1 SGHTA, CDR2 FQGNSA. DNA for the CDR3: TGTGCCAGCAGCCCGGACAGCACAGATACGCAGTATTTT. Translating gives CASSPDSTDTQYF.

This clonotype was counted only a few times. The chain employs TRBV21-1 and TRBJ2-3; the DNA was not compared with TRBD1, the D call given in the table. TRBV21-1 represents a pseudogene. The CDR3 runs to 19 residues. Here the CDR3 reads CASSRGGRGAMGSTDTQYF. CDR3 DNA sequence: TGTGCCAGCAGCAGAGGTGGTCGGGGGGCGATGGGTAGCACAGATACGCAGTATTTT.

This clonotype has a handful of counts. In nucleotides, the CDR3 is TGTGCCAGCAAATCTCAGGGGGCGCGCAATCAGCCCCAGCATTTT. Protein: CASKSQGARNQPQHF. The chain carries TRBV6-2 or TRBV6-3 and TRBJ1-5; 8 bases agree with TRBD1. The germline V gene encodes CDR1 MNHEY and CDR2 SVGEGT. V was clipped by 7 bases and J by 2 bases; unmatched bases: 7. The CDR3 has 15 residues.

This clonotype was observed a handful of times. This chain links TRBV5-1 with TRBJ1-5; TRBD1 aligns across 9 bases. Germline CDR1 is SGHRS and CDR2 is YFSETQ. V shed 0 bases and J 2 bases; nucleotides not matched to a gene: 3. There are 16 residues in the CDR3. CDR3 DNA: TGCGCCAGCAGCTTGGGGGACAGGGAGGGCAATCAGCCCCAGCATTTT. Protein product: CASSLGDREGNQPQHF.

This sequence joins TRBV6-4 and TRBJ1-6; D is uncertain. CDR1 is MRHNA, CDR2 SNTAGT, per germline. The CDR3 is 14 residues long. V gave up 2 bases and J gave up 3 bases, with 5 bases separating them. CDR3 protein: CASSDSSYNSPLHF. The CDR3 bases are TGTGCCAGCAGTGACAGCAGCTATAATTCACCCCTCCACTTT.

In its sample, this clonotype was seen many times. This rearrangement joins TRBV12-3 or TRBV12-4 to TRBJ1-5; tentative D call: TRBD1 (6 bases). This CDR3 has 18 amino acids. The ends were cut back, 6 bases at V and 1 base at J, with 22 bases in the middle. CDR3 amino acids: CASSSLGGSSGSNQPQHF. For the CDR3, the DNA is TGTGCCAGCAGCTCCCTAGGGGGAAGTTCGGGGAGCAATCAGCCCCAGCATTTT.

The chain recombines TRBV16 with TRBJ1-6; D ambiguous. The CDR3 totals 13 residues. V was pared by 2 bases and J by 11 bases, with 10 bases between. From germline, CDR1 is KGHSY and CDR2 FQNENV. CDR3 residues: CASSQGPTTPLHF. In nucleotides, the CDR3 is TGTGCCAGCAGCCAAGGGCCTACTACACCCCTCCACTTT.

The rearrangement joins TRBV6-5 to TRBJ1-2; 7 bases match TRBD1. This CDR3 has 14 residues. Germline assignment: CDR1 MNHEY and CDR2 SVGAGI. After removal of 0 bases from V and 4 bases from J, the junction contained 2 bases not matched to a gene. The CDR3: CASSYSKGAYGYTF. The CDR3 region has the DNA TGTGCCAGCAGTTACTCGAAGGGGGCCTATGGCTACACCTTC.

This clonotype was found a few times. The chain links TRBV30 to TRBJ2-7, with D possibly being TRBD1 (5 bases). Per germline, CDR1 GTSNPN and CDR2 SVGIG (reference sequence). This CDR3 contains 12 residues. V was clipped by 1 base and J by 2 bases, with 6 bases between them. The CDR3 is CAWSEQAYEQYF. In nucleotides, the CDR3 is TGTGCCTGGAGTGAACAGGCCTACGAGCAGTACTTC.

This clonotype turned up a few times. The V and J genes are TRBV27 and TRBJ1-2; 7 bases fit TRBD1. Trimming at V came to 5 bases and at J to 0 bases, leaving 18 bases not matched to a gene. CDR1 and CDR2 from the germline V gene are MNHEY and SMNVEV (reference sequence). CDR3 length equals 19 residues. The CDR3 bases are TGTGCCAGCAGTCCCCGGACCCCCGGGACAGCCAATACTAACTATGGCTACACCTTC. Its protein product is CASSPRTPGTANTNYGYTF.

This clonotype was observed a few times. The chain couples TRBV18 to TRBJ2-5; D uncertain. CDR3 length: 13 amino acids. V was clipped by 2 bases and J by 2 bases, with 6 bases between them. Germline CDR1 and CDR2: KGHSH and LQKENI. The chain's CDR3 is CASSPSLQETQYF. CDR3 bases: TGTGCCAGCTCACCAAGTCTTCAAGAGACCCAGTACTTC.

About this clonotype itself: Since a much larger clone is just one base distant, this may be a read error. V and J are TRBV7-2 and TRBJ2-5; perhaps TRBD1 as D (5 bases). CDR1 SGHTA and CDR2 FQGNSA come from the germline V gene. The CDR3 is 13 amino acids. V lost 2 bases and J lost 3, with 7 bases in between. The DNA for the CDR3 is TGTGCCAGCAGCTTAATAGGGGAAGAGACCCAGTACTTC. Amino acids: CASSLIGEETQYF.

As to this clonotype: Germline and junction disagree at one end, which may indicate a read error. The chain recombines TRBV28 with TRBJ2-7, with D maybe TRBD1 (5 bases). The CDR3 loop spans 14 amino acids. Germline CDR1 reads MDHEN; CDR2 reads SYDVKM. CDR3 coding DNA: TGTGCCAGCAGCCCCAAGGGGTGGATTGGCGAGCTGTACTTC. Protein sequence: CASSPKGWIGELYF.